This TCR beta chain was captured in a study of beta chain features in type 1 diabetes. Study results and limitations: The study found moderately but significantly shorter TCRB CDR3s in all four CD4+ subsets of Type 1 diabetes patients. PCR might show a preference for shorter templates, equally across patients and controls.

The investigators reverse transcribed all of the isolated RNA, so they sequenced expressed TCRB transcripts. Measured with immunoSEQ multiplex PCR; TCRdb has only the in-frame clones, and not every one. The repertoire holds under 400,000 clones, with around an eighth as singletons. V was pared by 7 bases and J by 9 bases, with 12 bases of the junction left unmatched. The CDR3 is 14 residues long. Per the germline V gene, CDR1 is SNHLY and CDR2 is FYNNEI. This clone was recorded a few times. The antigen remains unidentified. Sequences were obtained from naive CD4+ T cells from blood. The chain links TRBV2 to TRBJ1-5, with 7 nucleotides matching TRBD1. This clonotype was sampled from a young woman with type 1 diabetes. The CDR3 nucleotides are TGTGCCAGCACCTGGGACAGTCCAAGGGGGCCCCAGCATTTT. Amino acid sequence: CASTWDSPRGPQHF. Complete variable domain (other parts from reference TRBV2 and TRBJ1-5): EPEVTQTPSHQVTQMGQEVILRCVPISNHLYFYWYRQILGQKVEFLVSFYNNEISEKSEIFDDQFSVERPDGSNFTLKIRSTKLEDSAMYFCASTWDSPRGPQHFGDGTRLSIL.